What follows are 18 T cell receptor beta chains derived from one specimen sequenced in a study of T-cell memory formation after mild COVID-19. TCRdb analysed the 5' RACE reads with MiXCR anew, one entry per CDR3 protein. The sample holds around 33,000 distinct CDR3 sequences; more than 20% are singletons and the top ten take 1.5% to 1.9%. Sample: PBMCs or a T cell subset sorted from them (not recorded which). The receptors shown here come from an adult who had mild COVID-19 (a few samples of this study predate the infection). Cell type and time point are not known.

This clonotype was detected many times. This chain connects TRBV5-1 to TRBJ2-3; no definite D call. The CDR3 length is 16 residues. Germline-derived CDR1 and CDR2 are SGHRS and YFSETQ. The germline V and J ends were trimmed by 0 bases and 4 bases, with 15 bases remaining between them. The CDR3 DNA sequence: TGCGCCAGCAGCTTGGTAGGGTTAGGCCTCGCAGATACGCAGTATTTT. Protein: CASSLVGLGLADTQYF.

This clonotype was seen many times. This chain links TRBV7-2 with TRBJ1-1; D not resolved. The CDR3 consists of 14 residues. Per germline, CDR1 SGHTA and CDR2 FQGNSA. V was clipped by 0 bases and J by 6 bases, with 11 bases between them. In DNA, the CDR3 is TGTGCCAGCAGCTTAGCCACAGCATCCCCTGAAGCTTTCTTT. Translated, it gives CASSLATASPEAFF.

This clonotype was picked up many times. The chain combines TRBV11-2 with TRBJ2-1; 10 bases align to TRBD2. The CDR3 totals 15 residues. J gave up 8 bases and V 2 bases, and 6 bases lay outside the gene matches. In germline, CDR1 is SGHAT, CDR2 FQNNGV. The CDR3 sequence is CASSLSPSGSYEQFF. CDR3 coding DNA: TGTGCCAGCAGCTTATCGCCTAGCGGGAGCTATGAGCAGTTCTTC.

This clonotype was recorded many times. The rearrangement joins TRBV7-3 to TRBJ2-3, with 12 bases lining up with TRBD2. Germline-derived CDR1 and CDR2 are SGHTA and FQGTGA. CDR3 length: 16 residues. With V trimmed by 5 bases and J by 5 bases, 8 bases remained unmatched. In DNA form, the CDR3 reads TGTGCCAGCAGCGGGCCTAGCGGGGGGGCCTTAGATACGCAGTATTTT. It encodes CASSGPSGGALDTQYF. The full variable domain, rest sourced from reference TRBV7-3 and TRBJ2-3, is GAGVSQTPSNKVTEKGKYVELRCDPISGHTALYWYRQSLGQGPEFLIYFQGTGAADDSGLPNDRFFAVRPEGSVSTLKIQRTERGDSAVYLCASSGPSGGALDTQYFGPGTRLTVL.

This clonotype was seen at least ten times. This chain links TRBV11-2 with TRBJ2-1; 9 bases match TRBD2. V gave up 2 bases and J gave up 6 bases; unmatched junction bases: 5. Germline loops: CDR1 SGHAT, CDR2 FQNNGV. This CDR3 is built from 15 residues. The CDR3 coding sequence is TGTGCCAGCAGCTTACATCGCGGGAGGGTCAATGAGCAGTTCTTC. Encoded protein: CASSLHRGRVNEQFF.

This clonotype occurred many times. This rearrangement joins TRBV10-3 to TRBJ2-7; D is uncertain. The CDR3 covers 14 residues. CDR1 is ENHRY and CDR2 is SYGVKD in the germline V gene. V lost 10 bases and J lost 4, with 20 bases in between. DNA for the CDR3: TGTGCCACCCTGAGAGGAGACGGGCCTTACGAGCAGTACTTC. The encoded protein is CATLRGDGPYEQYF.

This clonotype was seen at least ten times. The chain links TRBV20-1 to TRBJ1-1; 8 bases match TRBD1. The J segment lost 4 bases and the V segment lost 3 bases, leaving 7 bases of the junction unmatched. This CDR3 spans 14 amino acids. The germline V gene has CDR1 DFQATT and CDR2 SNEGSKA (reference sequence). This CDR3 reads CSASQGAQSTEAFF. For the CDR3, the DNA is TGCAGTGCTAGCCAGGGGGCGCAAAGCACTGAAGCTTTCTTT.

This clonotype was found once. V is TRBV12-3 or TRBV12-4 and J is TRBJ2-1; TRBD2 matches 12 bases. The CDR3 extends over 15 amino acids. With V trimmed by 6 bases and J by 6 bases, 6 bases remained unmatched. DNA of the CDR3: TGTGCCAGCAGCCTCGGACTAGCGGGATTCAATGAGCAGTTCTTC. Its translation is CASSLGLAGFNEQFF.

This clonotype was recorded a few times. J is TRBJ2-6 and V is TRBV5-1; D is possibly TRBD1 (6 bases). The CDR3 extends over 15 amino acids. CDR1 and CDR2 (germline): SGHRS, YFSETQ. V gave up 4 bases and J gave up 3 bases, with 11 bases separating them. The CDR3 DNA is TGCGCCAGCAGCCCCTGGGACAATGGGGCCAACGTCCTGACTTTC. Its protein product is CASSPWDNGANVLTF.

The J gene is TRBJ1-1, the V gene TRBV5-6; maybe TRBD1 (5 bases). The CDR3 sequence is 15 residues long. V shed 4 bases and J shed 0 bases, with 13 bases lying between them. Germline V lookup: CDR1 SGHDT, CDR2 YYEEEE. CDR3 in amino acids: CASSGGTTMNTEAFF. The CDR3 DNA sequence: TGTGCCAGCAGCGGGGGTACTACCATGAACACTGAAGCTTTCTTT. The whole variable domain, filled in from reference TRBV5-6 and TRBJ1-1, reads DAGVTQSPTHLIKTRGQQVTLRCSPKSGHDTVSWYQQALGQGPQFIFQYYEEEERQRGNFPDRFSGHQFPNYSSELNVNALLLGDSALYLCASSGGTTMNTEAFFGQGTRLTVV.

The chain joins TRBV24-1 to TRBJ2-1, with 11 bases aligning to TRBD1. J was trimmed by 2 bases and V by 7 bases; bases with no gene match: 3. The CDR3 is 15 amino acids. Looked up from germline, CDR1 is KGHDR and CDR2 is SFDVKD. The CDR3 spells CATRGQGVAYNEQFF. CDR3 nucleotides: TGTGCCACCAGGGGACAGGGGGTAGCCTACAATGAGCAGTTCTTC.

The sample holds many counts of this clonotype. The V gene is TRBV7-2, the J gene TRBJ2-7; D might be TRBD2 (6 bases). The CDR3 length is 15 residues. The V end lost 5 bases, the J end lost 2 bases, and 16 bases lay between the germline ends. Germline V lookup: CDR1 SGHTA, CDR2 FQGNSA. The CDR3 DNA sequence: TGTGCCAGCAGCCGCGGAGCTAGCGAAGCCTACGAGCAGTACTTC. Protein product: CASSRGASEAYEQYF. Supplemented by reference TRBV7-2 and TRBJ2-7, the full variable domain reads GAGVSQSPSNKVTEKGKDVELRCDPISGHTALYWYRQSLGQGLEFLIYFQGNSAPDKSGLPSDRFSAERTGGSVSTLTIQRTQQEDSAVYLCASSRGASEAYEQYFGPGTRLTVT.

The J gene is TRBJ2-7, the V gene TRBV18; no clear D gene. The CDR3 covers 15 residues. Germline-derived CDR1 and CDR2 are KGHSH and LQKENI. Trimming removed 4 bases from V and 0 bases from J, with 13 bases in between. The CDR3 DNA sequence: TGTGCCAGCTCACTCACGGTACCATACTCCTACGAGCAGTACTTC. Translated, it gives CASSLTVPYSYEQYF.

V gene TRBV12-3 or TRBV12-4 combines with J gene TRBJ2-5; 9 bases fit TRBD1. This CDR3 has 14 amino acids. Trimming removed 6 bases from V and 3 bases from J; junction bases left unmatched: 5. CDR3 sequence reads: CASRNRDREETQYF. The CDR3 bases are TGTGCCAGCAGGAACAGGGACAGGGAAGAGACCCAGTACTTC.

In this sample, this clonotype turned up many times. J is TRBJ1-1 and V is TRBV6-5; the D is unclear. There are 15 residues in the CDR3. The germline gives CDR1 MNHEY, CDR2 SVGAGI. V shed 6 bases and J shed 1 base, with 15 bases lying between them. This CDR3 reads CASSLGPRRNTEAFF. In DNA, the CDR3 is TGTGCCAGCAGCCTCGGACCCCGGAGGAACACTGAAGCTTTCTTT.

The V and J genes are TRBV15 and TRBJ2-5; 10 bases are shared with TRBD2. CDR1 and CDR2 from the germline V gene are LNHNV and YYDKDF (reference sequence). The CDR3 has 14 residues. The V gene end was trimmed by 3 bases and the J gene end by 3 bases; junction bases not matched to a gene: 1. The CDR3 nucleotides read TGTGCCACCAGCAGCACTAGCGGGGAAGAGACCCAGTACTTC. Its translation is CATSSTSGEETQYF.

This clonotype occurred many times. The V call is TRBV5-1, the J call TRBJ2-2, with TRBD2 matching over 15 bases. This CDR3 has 18 amino acids. Trimming at V came to 4 bases and at J to 4 bases, leaving 8 bases not matched to a gene. Germline V lookup: CDR1 SGHRS, CDR2 YFSETQ. Here the CDR3 reads CASSPGTSGRTLTGELFF. CDR3 coding DNA: TGCGCCAGCAGCCCAGGGACTAGCGGGAGGACCCTCACCGGGGAGCTGTTTTTT.

This clonotype was counted ten times or more. J is TRBJ2-7 and V is TRBV7-7; D is possibly TRBD1 (6 bases). The CDR3 runs 15 residues. The ends were cut back, 1 base at V and 0 bases at J, with 10 bases in the middle. Per the germline V gene, CDR1 is SSHAT and CDR2 is FNYEAQ (reference sequence). The CDR3 sequence is CASSLGPGDSYEQYF. As DNA, the CDR3 is TGTGCCAGCAGCTTAGGTCCAGGGGACTCCTACGAGCAGTACTTC.